These T cell receptor beta chains were read from a single sample in a study of blood T cell repertoires in COVID-19. Clones were sequenced by immunoSEQ multiplex PCR, and TCRdb holds only the in-frame ones, with some missing. The sample consists of tens of thousands of clones, 75% to 85% of them appearing once. Specimen: peripheral blood. The receptors come from a woman aged 80 or over with acute or convalescent COVID-19. CDR3s include the opening cysteine and the closing phenylalanine or tryptophan. D genes are given only for firm matches. Where a row states a size, it is once, few, many or the class of an expanded clone; other rows omit it.

>TRBJ2-1|.|15|TRBV6-5|.
TGTGCCAGCAGTTACTCTGGCGGGATTAACAATGAGCAGTTCTTC
CASSYSGGINNEQFF
>TRBJ2-5|few|15|TRBV24-1|.
TGTGCCACCAGTGATTTGGGGACAACGCAAGAGACCCAGTACTTC
CATSDLGTTQETQYF
>TRBJ1-5|few|14|TRBV11-2|.
TGTGCCAGCAGCCCCGGGGGGGGCAGTCAGCCCCAGCATTTT
CASSPGGGSQPQHF
>TRBJ2-2|once|16|TRBV19|.
TGTGCCAGTAGTCCTAGGGGGACTACTTCCGCCGGGGAGCTGTTTTTT
CASSPRGTTSAGELFF
>TRBJ2-7|once|14|TRBV10-1|.
TGCGCCAGCGCCGCCGGGACTGGGGACTTCGCGCAGTACTTC
CASAAGTGDFAQYF
>TRBJ2-1|.|17|TRBV19|TRBD1
TGTGCCAGTAGTTCCGGGGTGGGACAGGGGGTAAGAGTTGAGCAGTTCTTC
CASSSGVGQGVRVEQFF
>TRBJ1-6|.|14|TRBV19|.
TGTGCCAGTAGAAAGGTCAGGGATAATTCACCCCTCCACTTT
CASRKVRDNSPLHF
>TRBJ1-1|.|14|TRBV9|TRBD1
TGTGCCAGCAGCGAGACAGGGAGGAACACTGAAGCTTTCTTT
CASSETGRNTEAFF
>TRBJ1-3|.|20|TRBV3-1/TRBV3-2|TRBD1
TGTGCCAGCACTAAACTTCCGGGACAGGGGCCCTCCTTCTCTGGAAACACCATATATTTT
CASTKLPGQGPSFSGNTIYF
>TRBJ2-7|.|14|TRBV10-1|TRBD2
TGCGCCAGCAGTGAAGCGGGAGGGCCTTACGAGCAGTACTTC
CASSEAGGPYEQYF
>TRBJ1-4|.|12|TRBV11-3|TRBD1
TGTGCCAGCAGCTTAGATACAGGGGGACTGTTTTTT
CASSLDTGGLFF
>TRBJ2-1|.|13|TRBV27|.
TGTGCCAGCAGCGCCAGGGGATACAATGAGCAGTTCTTC
CASSARGYNEQFF
>TRBJ2-5|.|14|TRBV7-9|TRBD1
TGTGCCAGCAGCTTAGCCTCACAGGGGGAGATCCAGTACTTC
CASSLASQGEIQYF
>TRBJ2-5|.|18|TRBV11-2|.
TGTGCCAGCAGCTTAGGGGTTCGGATGGCGTCAGGTCAGGAGACCCAGTACTTC
CASSLGVRMASGQETQYF
>TRBJ1-2|.|14|TRBV6-5|.
TGTGCCAGCAGTTACCTTACAGGGAACTATGGCTACACCTTC
CASSYLTGNYGYTF
>TRBJ2-3|.|15|TRBV27|TRBD2
TGTGCCAGCAGTTTAGCGGGAGACTTTGGAGATACGCAGTATTTT
CASSLAGDFGDTQYF
>TRBJ2-3|.|15|TRBV6-5|TRBD1
TGTGCCAGCAGTCGCCGGGACAGGGGCCCAGATACGCAGTATTTT
CASSRRDRGPDTQYF
>TRBJ1-6|.|12|TRBV3-1/TRBV3-2|.
TGTGCCAGCAGCCAAGGGGGGACTACCCTCCACTTT
CASSQGGTTLHF
>TRBJ2-7|.|15|TRBV24-1|.
TGTGCCACCAGTGCCCTGACAGAGCGAACCTACGAGCAGTACTTC
CATSALTERTYEQYF
>TRBJ2-3|.|14|TRBV6-6|TRBD2
TGTGCCAGCAAAAAGCGGGAGGGCCCCGATACGCAGTATTTT
CASKKREGPDTQYF
>TRBJ1-6|.|16|TRBV6-5|.
TGTGCCAGCAGTTACTCGAAAGCCAGGGATAATTCACCCCTCCACTTT
CASSYSKARDNSPLHF
>TRBJ2-1|.|17|TRBV28|TRBD2
TGTGCCAGCAGTTTAGGGCTCAGCGGGAGGGGCTACAATGAGCAGTTCTTC
CASSLGLSGRGYNEQFF
>TRBJ2-1|once|14|TRBV19|TRBD2
TGTGCCAGTAGTATACTAGCGGGATTCAATGAGCAGTTCTTC
CASSILAGFNEQFF
>TRBJ1-5|.|14|TRBV28|.
TGTGCCAGCACCACAGGGTTAAGCAATCAGCCCCAGCATTTT
CASTTGLSNQPQHF
>TRBJ2-5|.|11|TRBV5-8|.
TGTGCCGGGGGGAGACAAGAGACCCAGTACTTC
CAGGRQETQYF
>TRBJ1-5|.|14|TRBV10-3|TRBD1
TGTGCCGCCGCCGGGACAGGGGAGGAACAGCCCCAGCATTTT
CAAAGTGEEQPQHF
>TRBJ2-5|.|18|TRBV10-3|TRBD2
TGTGCCATCAGTGGGCAGCGGGAGGCCTCCCAGACGAAAGAGACCCAGTACTTC
CAISGQREASQTKETQYF
>TRBJ2-7|.|15|TRBV10-3|.
TGTGCCATCAGTGAGTCGATACTTAGCTCCTACGAGCAGTACTTC
CAISESILSSYEQYF
>TRBJ2-3|once|13|TRBV3-1/TRBV3-2|TRBD1
TGTGCCAGCAGCCACAACAGGGGGCCTACGCAGTATTTT
CASSHNRGPTQYF
>TRBJ1-2|.|15|TRBV18|TRBD1
TGTGCCAGCTCACCTGGGACAGAAATACGCTATGGCTACACCTTC
CASSPGTEIRYGYTF
>TRBJ1-6|.|14|TRBV9|TRBD1
TGTGCCAGCAGCGTCGCAGGGGGTAATTCACCCCTCCACTTT
CASSVAGGNSPLHF
>TRBJ2-2|few|15|TRBV4-2|.
TGTGCCAGCAGCCAAGAAGGGGGGAACACCGGGGAGCTGTTTTTT
CASSQEGGNTGELFF
>TRBJ2-3|.|14|TRBV18|TRBD2
TGTGCCAGCTCACCCCCCAGCGGGATGAATACGCAGTATTTT
CASSPPSGMNTQYF
>TRBJ2-5|.|16|TRBV5-4|TRBD2
TGTGCCAGCACCCCCGGTCGGCGGGGGTCCGGGGAGACCCAGTACTTC
CASTPGRRGSGETQYF
>TRBJ2-3|.|11|TRBV20-1|.
TGCAGTGCTCTTAGCGTTGATACGCAGTATTTT
CSALSVDTQYF
>TRBJ1-3|.|14|TRBV28|.
TGTGCCAGCAGTTCATCCGGGGCTGGAAACACCATATATTTT
CASSSSGAGNTIYF
>TRBJ1-2|.|13|TRBV29-1|TRBD1
TGCAGCGCCGGGGACAGGATTGTTGATGGCTACACCTTC
CSAGDRIVDGYTF
>TRBJ2-7|.|14|TRBV5-1|TRBD2
TGCGCCAGCAGCTACGGACTAGCGTTCGACGAGCAGTACTTC
CASSYGLAFDEQYF
>TRBJ1-3|few|16|TRBV3-1/TRBV3-2|TRBD1
TGTGCCAGCAGCCAAGGACAGGGGAGCACTGGAAACACCATATATTTT
CASSQGQGSTGNTIYF
>TRBJ1-1|.|14|TRBV4-1|.
TGCGCCAGCAGCCCCATAGGGAGAAACACTGAAGCTTTCTTT
CASSPIGRNTEAFF
>TRBJ2-7|.|14|TRBV30|.
TGTGCCTGGTCCGAAAGGACAGAAAGCTACGAGCAGTACTTC
CAWSERTESYEQYF
>TRBJ2-1|.|14|TRBV5-1|.
TGCGCCAGCAGCTTGCAGGCGCCCTACAATGAGCAGTTCTTC
CASSLQAPYNEQFF
>TRBJ2-5|once|16|TRBV7-3|.
TGTGCCAGCAGCTTAAACCCGACTCGGAGCGTGGAGACCCAGTACTTC
CASSLNPTRSVETQYF
>TRBJ2-5|.|15|TRBV7-2|.
TGTGCCAGCAGCTTAGCGGGACTGGAACAAGAGACCCAGTACTTC
CASSLAGLEQETQYF
>TRBJ2-7|.|12|TRBV5-1|TRBD2
TGCGCCAGCAGGTCTGGGGGGGACGAGCAGTACTTC
CASRSGGDEQYF
>TRBJ2-3|once|15|TRBV18|TRBD2
TGTGCCAGCTCACCACTAGCGGGAGGGCGTGATACGCAGTATTTT
CASSPLAGGRDTQYF
>TRBJ1-6|.|15|TRBV4-3|TRBD1
TGCGCCAGCGGTCCCGGGACAGGGTTGAATTCACCCCTCCACTTT
CASGPGTGLNSPLHF
>TRBJ2-5|.|13|TRBV16|.
TGTGCCAGCAGTTTAAACGGGGGAGAGACCCAGTACTTC
CASSLNGGETQYF
>TRBJ2-7|.|15|TRBV14|.
TGTGCCAGCAGCTTTTCCGGGACATACCTCTACGAGCAGTACTTC
CASSFSGTYLYEQYF
>TRBJ1-1|.|11|TRBV11-3|.
TGTGCCAGCAGGAAGGGGCCTGAAGCTTTCTTT
CASRKGPEAFF